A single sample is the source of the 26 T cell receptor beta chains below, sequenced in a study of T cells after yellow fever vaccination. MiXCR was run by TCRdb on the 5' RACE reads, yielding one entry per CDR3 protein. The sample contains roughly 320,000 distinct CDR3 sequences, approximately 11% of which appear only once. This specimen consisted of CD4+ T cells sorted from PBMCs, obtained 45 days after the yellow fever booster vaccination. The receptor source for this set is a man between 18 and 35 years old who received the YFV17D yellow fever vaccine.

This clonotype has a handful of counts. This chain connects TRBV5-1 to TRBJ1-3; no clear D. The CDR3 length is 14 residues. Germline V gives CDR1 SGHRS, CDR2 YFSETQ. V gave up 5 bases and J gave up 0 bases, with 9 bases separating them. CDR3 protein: CASSFDGSGNTIYF. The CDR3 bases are TGCGCCAGCAGTTTCGACGGCTCTGGAAACACCATATATTTT.

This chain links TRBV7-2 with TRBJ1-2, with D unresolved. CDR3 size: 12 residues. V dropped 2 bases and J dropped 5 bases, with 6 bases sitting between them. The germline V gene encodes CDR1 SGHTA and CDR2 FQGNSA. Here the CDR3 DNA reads TGTGCCAGCAGCTTAACGGCTTATGGCTACACCTTC. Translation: CASSLTAYGYTF.

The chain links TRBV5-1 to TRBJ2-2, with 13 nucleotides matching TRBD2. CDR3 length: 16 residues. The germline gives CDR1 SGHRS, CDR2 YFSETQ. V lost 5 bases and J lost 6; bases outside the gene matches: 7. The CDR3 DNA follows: TGCGCCAGCAGGCCTCCGGGACTAGCGGGGTCCGGGGAGCTGTTTTTT. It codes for CASRPPGLAGSGELFF.

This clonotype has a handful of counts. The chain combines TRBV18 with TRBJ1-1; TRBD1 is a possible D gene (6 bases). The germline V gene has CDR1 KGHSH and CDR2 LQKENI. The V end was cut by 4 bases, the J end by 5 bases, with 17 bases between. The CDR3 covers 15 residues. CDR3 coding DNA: TGTGCCAGCTCACACTCAAACAGGGTAGAGACTGAAGCTTTCTTT. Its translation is CASSHSNRVETEAFF.

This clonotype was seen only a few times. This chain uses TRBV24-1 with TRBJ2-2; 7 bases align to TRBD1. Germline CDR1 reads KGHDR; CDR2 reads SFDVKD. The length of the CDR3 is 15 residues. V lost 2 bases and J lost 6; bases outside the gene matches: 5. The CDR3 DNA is TGTGCCACCAGTGATTGGGACAGACTACCCGGGGAGCTGTTTTTT. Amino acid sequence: CATSDWDRLPGELFF.

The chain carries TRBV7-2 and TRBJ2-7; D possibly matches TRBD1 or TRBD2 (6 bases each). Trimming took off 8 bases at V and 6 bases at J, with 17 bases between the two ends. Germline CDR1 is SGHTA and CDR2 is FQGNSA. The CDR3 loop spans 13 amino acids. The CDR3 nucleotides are TGTGCCAGCGAGGGGGGTGCGCGTTCCGAGCAGTACTTC. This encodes CASEGGARSEQYF.

CDR3 in amino acids: CAWSVGSGGGTDTQYF. Here the CDR3 DNA reads TGTGCCTGGAGTGTAGGGAGCGGGGGTGGCACAGATACGCAGTATTTT. The rearrangement uses TRBV30 and TRBJ2-3; TRBD2 matches at 8 bases. Germline V gene sequence: CDR1 GTSNPN, CDR2 SVGIG (reference sequence). V gave up 0 bases and J gave up 1 base; unmatched junction bases: 6. CDR3 length: 16 amino acids.

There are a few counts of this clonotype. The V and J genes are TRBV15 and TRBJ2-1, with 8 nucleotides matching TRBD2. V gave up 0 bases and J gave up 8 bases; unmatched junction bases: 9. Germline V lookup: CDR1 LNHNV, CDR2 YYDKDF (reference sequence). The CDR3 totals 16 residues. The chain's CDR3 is CATSRDQGTSVHEQFF. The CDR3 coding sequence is TGTGCCACCAGCAGAGATCAAGGGACTAGTGTGCATGAGCAGTTCTTC.

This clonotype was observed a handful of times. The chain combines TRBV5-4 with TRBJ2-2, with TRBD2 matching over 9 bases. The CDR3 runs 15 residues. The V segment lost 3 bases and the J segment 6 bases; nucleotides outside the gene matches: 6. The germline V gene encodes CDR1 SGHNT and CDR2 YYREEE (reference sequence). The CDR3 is CASSWSGGSSGELFF. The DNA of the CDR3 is TGTGCCAGCAGCTGGAGCGGGGGGAGCTCCGGGGAGCTGTTTTTT.

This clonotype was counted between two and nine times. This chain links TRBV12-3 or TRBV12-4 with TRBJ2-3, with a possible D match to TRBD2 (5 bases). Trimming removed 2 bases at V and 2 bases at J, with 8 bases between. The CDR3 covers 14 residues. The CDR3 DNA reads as TGTGCCAGCAGTTTACCGGGAATCACAGATACGCAGTATTTT. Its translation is CASSLPGITDTQYF.

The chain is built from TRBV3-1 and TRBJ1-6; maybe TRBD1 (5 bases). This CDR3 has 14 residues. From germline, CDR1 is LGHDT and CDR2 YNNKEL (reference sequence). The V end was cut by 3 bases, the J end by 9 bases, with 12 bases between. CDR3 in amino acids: CASSQQGWRSPLHF. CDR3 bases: TGTGCCAGCAGCCAGCAGGGTTGGCGTTCACCCCTCCACTTT.

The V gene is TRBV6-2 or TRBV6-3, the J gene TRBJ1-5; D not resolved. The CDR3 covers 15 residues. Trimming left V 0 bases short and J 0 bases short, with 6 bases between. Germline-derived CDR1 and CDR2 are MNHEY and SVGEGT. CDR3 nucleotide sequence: TGTGCCAGCAGTTACTCCACTTCTAGCAATCAGCCCCAGCATTTT. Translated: CASSYSTSSNQPQHF.

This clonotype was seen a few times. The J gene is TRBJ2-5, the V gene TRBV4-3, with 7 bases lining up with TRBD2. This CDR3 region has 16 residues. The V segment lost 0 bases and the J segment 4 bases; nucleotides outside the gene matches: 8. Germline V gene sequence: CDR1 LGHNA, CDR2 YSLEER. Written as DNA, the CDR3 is TGCGCCAGCAGCCAAGACATCCAGCGGGGTCGAGAGACCCAGTACTTC. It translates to CASSQDIQRGRETQYF.

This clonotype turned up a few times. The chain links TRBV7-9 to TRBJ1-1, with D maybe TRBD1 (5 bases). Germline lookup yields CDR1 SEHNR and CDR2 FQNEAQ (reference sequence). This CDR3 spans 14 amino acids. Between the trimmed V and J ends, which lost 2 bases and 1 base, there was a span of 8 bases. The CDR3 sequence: CASSLMGENTEAFF. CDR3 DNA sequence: TGTGCCAGCAGCTTAATGGGGGAGAACACTGAAGCTTTCTTT.

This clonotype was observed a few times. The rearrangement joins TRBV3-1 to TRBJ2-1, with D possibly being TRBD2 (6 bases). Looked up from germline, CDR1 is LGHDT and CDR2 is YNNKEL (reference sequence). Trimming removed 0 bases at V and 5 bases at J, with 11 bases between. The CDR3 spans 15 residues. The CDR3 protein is CASSQDASANNEQFF. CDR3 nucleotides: TGTGCCAGCAGCCAAGATGCTAGCGCAAACAATGAGCAGTTCTTC.

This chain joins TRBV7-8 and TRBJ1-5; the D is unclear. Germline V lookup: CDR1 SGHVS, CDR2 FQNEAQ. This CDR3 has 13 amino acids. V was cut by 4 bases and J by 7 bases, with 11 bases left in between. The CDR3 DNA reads TGTGCCAGCAGCTCAGGTGGAGGGCAGCCCCAGCATTTT. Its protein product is CASSSGGGQPQHF.

The CDR3 loop is CASSWGRENGYTF. CDR3 in DNA: TGTGCCAGCAGTTGGGGCAGGGAGAATGGCTACACCTTC. This chain joins TRBV12-3 or TRBV12-4 and TRBJ1-2, with D maybe TRBD1 (5 bases). V gave up 4 bases and J gave up 6 bases, with 12 bases separating them. The CDR3 extends over 13 amino acids.

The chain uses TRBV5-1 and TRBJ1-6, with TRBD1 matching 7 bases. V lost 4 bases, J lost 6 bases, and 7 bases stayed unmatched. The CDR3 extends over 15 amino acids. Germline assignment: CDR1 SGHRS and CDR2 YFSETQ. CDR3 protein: CASSTKQGINSPLHF. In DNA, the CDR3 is TGCGCCAGCAGCACCAAACAGGGGATTAATTCACCCCTCCACTTT.

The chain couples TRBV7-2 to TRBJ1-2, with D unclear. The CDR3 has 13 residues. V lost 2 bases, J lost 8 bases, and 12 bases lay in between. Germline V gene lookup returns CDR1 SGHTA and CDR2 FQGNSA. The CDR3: CASSLSAVEGYTF. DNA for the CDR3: TGTGCCAGCAGCTTATCAGCGGTGGAAGGCTACACCTTC.

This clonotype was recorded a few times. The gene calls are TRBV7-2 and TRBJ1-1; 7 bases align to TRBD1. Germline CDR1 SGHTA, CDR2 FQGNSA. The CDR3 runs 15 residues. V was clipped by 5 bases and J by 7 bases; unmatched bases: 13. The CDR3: CASSPHEMGTVEAFF. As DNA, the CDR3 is TGTGCCAGCAGCCCGCATGAAATGGGGACAGTTGAAGCTTTCTTT.

In nucleotides, the CDR3 is TGCGCCAGCAGCTTGAGTCCGGGTCCCGGAGGAACAGATACGCAGTATTTT. Its translation: CASSLSPGPGGTDTQYF. The V gene is TRBV5-1, the J gene TRBJ2-3; tentatively, D is TRBD2 (5 bases). The germline V gene has CDR1 SGHRS and CDR2 YFSETQ. The CDR3 spans 17 residues. The V and J ends lost 1 base and 3 bases respectively, with 18 bases between them.

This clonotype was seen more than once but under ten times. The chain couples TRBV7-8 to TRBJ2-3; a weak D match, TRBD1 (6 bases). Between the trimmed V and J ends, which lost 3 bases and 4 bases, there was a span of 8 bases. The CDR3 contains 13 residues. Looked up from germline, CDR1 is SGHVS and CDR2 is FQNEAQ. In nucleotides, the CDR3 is TGTGCCAGCAGCTTCAAGGGGGCAGATACGCAGTATTTT. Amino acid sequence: CASSFKGADTQYF.

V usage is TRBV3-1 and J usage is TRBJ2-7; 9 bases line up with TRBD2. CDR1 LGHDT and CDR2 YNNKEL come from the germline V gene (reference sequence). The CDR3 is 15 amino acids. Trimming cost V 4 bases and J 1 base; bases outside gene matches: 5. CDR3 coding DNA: TGTGCCAGCAGCCCGATAGCGGGGGATTCCTACGAGCAGTACTTC. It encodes CASSPIAGDSYEQYF.

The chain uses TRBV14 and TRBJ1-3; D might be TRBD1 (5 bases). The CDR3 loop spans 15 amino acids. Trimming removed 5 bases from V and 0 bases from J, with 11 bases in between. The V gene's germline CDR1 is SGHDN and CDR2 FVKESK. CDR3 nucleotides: TGTGCCAGCAGCTCGGGACTGCTCTCTGGAAACACCATATATTTT. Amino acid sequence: CASSSGLLSGNTIYF.

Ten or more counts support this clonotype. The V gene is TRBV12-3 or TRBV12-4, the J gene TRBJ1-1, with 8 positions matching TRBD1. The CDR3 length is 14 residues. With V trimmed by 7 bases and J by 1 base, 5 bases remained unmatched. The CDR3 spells CASTRTGRNTEAFF. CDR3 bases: TGTGCCAGCACCAGGACAGGGCGGAACACTGAAGCTTTCTTT.

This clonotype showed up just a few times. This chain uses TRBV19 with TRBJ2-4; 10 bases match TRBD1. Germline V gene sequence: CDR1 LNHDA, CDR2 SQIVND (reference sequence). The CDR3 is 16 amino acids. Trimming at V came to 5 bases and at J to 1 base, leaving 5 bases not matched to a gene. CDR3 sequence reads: CASSSPGQGAKNIQYF. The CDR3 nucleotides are TGTGCCAGTAGTTCTCCGGGACAGGGGGCCAAAAACATTCAGTACTTC.